A single sample is the source of the 26 T cell receptor beta chains below, sequenced in a study of T cells in Graves' hyperthyroidism and ophthalmopathy. RNA transcripts served as the template for amplifying TCR beta CDR3 regions. HTBI primers were employed in a first-round RT-PCR of the TCR CDR3. TCRdb analysed the multiplex PCR reads with MiXCR anew, one entry per CDR3 protein. The sample yields a few hundred thousand distinct CDR3 sequences, approximately 15% seen once. The specimen was blood. Source of these receptors: a woman between 40 and 55 years old with Graves' hyperthyroidism that later progressed to Graves' ophthalmopathy.

This sequence joins TRBV3-1 and TRBJ2-5; TRBD1 aligns across 9 bases. J lost 3 bases, V lost 6 bases, and 11 bases had no gene match. Germline V CDR1 and CDR2: LGHDT, YNNKEL (reference sequence). The CDR3 contains 16 residues. CDR3 in amino acids: CASRHRDRAPKETQYF. CDR3 bases: TGTGCCAGCAGACATCGGGACAGGGCGCCTAAAGAGACCCAGTACTTC.

V usage is TRBV6-2 or TRBV6-3 and J usage is TRBJ2-7; D remains ambiguous. Deletions cut 8 bases from V and 0 bases from J, with 11 bases between. Germline loops: CDR1 MNHEY, CDR2 SVGEGT. This CDR3 contains 13 residues. The CDR3 DNA follows: TGTGCCAGCGAGGACCGGACCTCCTACGAGCAGTACTTC. It codes for CASEDRTSYEQYF.

Only one count was recorded for this clonotype. A much bigger clone sits one base away, suggesting this may be a read error. The J gene is TRBJ2-1, the V gene TRBV4-1; the D call may be TRBD1 or TRBD2 (6 bases each). Trimming removed 10 bases from V and 2 bases from J, with 21 bases in between. From germline, CDR1 is MGHRA and CDR2 YSYEKL. CDR3 size: 16 residues. The DNA for the CDR3 is TGCGCCAAGGGGGGTCCGCCAGGGACGACCTACAATGAGCAGTTCTTC. Translated: CAKGGPPGTTYNEQFF.

V usage is TRBV4-1 and J usage is TRBJ1-5; D is perhaps TRBD1 (6 bases). The CDR3 has 18 residues. The ends were cut back, 4 bases at V and 0 bases at J, with 19 bases in the middle. CDR1 is MGHRA, CDR2 YSYEKL, per germline. The CDR3 loop reads CASSLSRGHEDSNQPQHF. In DNA form, the CDR3 reads TGCGCCAGCAGCCTTAGCAGGGGTCACGAGGATAGCAATCAGCCCCAGCATTTT.

Comment on this clonotype: The junction and the germline gene differ at one end; a read error may be behind it. V gene TRBV18 combines with J gene TRBJ1-4, with no clear D. Germline assignment: CDR1 KGHSH and CDR2 LQKENI. The CDR3 is 17 amino acids. This CDR3 reads CASSPNPSNRANENLFF. The CDR3 DNA sequence: TGTGCCAGCTCACCCAATCCTAGCAACAGAGCTAATGAAAACCTGTTTTTT.

There are many counts of this clonotype. The J gene is TRBJ2-2, the V gene TRBV6-1; the D gene is possibly TRBD1 (6 bases). The CDR3 consists of 14 residues. Per germline, CDR1 MNHNS and CDR2 SASEGT. Trimming took off 11 bases at V and 2 bases at J, with 15 bases between the two ends. CDR3 DNA sequence: TGTGCCGCGACCGGACAGACTAACACCGGGGAGCTGTTTTTT. Translating it yields CAATGQTNTGELFF.

This clonotype was detected a few times. Because the CDR3's place on the DNA is in doubt, the DNA is left out and the CDR3 is given as listed by TCRdb. The chain recombines TRBV28 with TRBJ2-4; the table calls TRBD2, which could not be checked here. The CDR3 length equals 15 residues, ends included. The germline V gene encodes CDR1 MDHEN and CDR2 SYDVKM. The CDR3 loop reads CASSSSGAGKNIQYF.

With regard to this clonotype: A read error may explain this, as a much larger clone is one base away. The gene calls are TRBV5-1 and TRBJ2-5; TRBD1 is a possible D gene (5 bases). The CDR3 contains 14 residues. Trimming took off 3 bases at V and 7 bases at J, with 16 bases between the two ends. Germline lookup yields CDR1 SGHRS and CDR2 YFSETQ. The DNA for the CDR3 is TGCGCCAGCAGCTCGGATACAGGTCTGGTGACCCAGTACTTC. Translated, it gives CASSSDTGLVTQYF.

This clonotype occurred many times. The chain couples TRBV2 to TRBJ1-1, with no clear D. Deletions cut 0 bases from V and 4 bases from J, with 15 bases between. Germline values: CDR1 SNHLY, CDR2 FYNNEI. This CDR3 contains 16 residues. The CDR3 DNA reads TGTGCCAGCAGTGAAGCGCCGGTCGGGGTGGTCACTGAAGCTTTCTTT. Its translation is CASSEAPVGVVTEAFF.

This clonotype occurred many times. This chain connects TRBV14 to TRBJ2-3; a weak D match, TRBD1 (5 bases). Germline loops: CDR1 SGHDN, CDR2 FVKESK. V lost 1 base to trimming and J lost 5 bases, with 13 bases between them. The CDR3 length is 15 residues. DNA of the CDR3: TGTGCCAGCAGCCAAGTAGGGGCGTCACTAGATACGCAGTATTTT. Protein: CASSQVGASLDTQYF.

This clonotype appeared a single time. The V call is TRBV6-2 or TRBV6-3, the J call TRBJ2-2; 12 nucleotides match TRBD2. In germline, CDR1 is MNHEY, CDR2 SVGEGT. This CDR3 is 15 amino acids long. V dropped 7 bases and J dropped 9; count of bases not matched to a gene: 9. The CDR3: CASIRLAGEGWELFF. The CDR3, as DNA: TGTGCCAGCATTAGACTAGCGGGAGAGGGGTGGGAGCTGTTTTTT.

This clonotype was recorded many times. The rearrangement uses TRBV28 and TRBJ1-2; 8 positions match TRBD1. The CDR3 covers 14 residues. CDR1 is MDHEN and CDR2 is SYDVKM in the germline V gene. Germline trimming cut 3 bases from V and 10 bases from J; bases unmatched to any gene: 10. CDR3 sequence reads: CASSFRTGLSDYTF. CDR3 nucleotide sequence: TGTGCCAGCAGTTTCCGGACAGGGTTAAGTGACTACACCTTC.

The chain links TRBV14 to TRBJ2-1; D tentatively fits TRBD1 or TRBD2 (7 bases each). CDR1 and CDR2 (germline): SGHDN, FVKESK. This CDR3 spans 20 amino acids. V gave up 0 bases and J gave up 8 bases, with 29 bases separating them. In DNA, the CDR3 is TGTGCCAGCAGCCAAGATCGCTCGTTAGCAGGGGGGGCCTTTGGGGATGAGCAGTTCTTC. Residues: CASSQDRSLAGGAFGDEQFF.

This clonotype was recorded many times. The gene calls are TRBV11-2 and TRBJ2-6; no reliable D call. This CDR3 region has 15 residues. Per the germline V gene, CDR1 is SGHAT and CDR2 is FQNNGV. V was shortened by 4 bases and J by 1 base, with 8 bases between the two germline ends. CDR3 in amino acids: CASSWVASGANVLTF. DNA for the CDR3: TGTGCCAGCAGCTGGGTGGCGTCTGGGGCCAACGTCCTGACTTTC. Full variable domain (rest looked up from reference TRBV11-2 and TRBJ2-6): EAGVAQSPRYKIIEKRQSVAFWCNPISGHATLYWYQQILGQGPKLLIQFQNNGVVDDSQLPKDRFSAERLKGVDSTLKIQPAKLEDSAVYLCASSWVASGANVLTFGAGSRLTVL.

Points on this clonotype: One junction end disagrees with the germline gene, perhaps due to a read error. The chain recombines TRBV10-3 with TRBJ1-5; D gene ambiguous. Germline CDR1 reads ENHRY; CDR2 reads SYGVKD. The CDR3 extends over 12 amino acids. CDR3 in amino acids: CVISDGEQPQHF. CDR3 sequence (DNA): TGCGTCATCAGTGACGGTGAGCAGCCCCAGCATTTT.

This clonotype has at least ten counts. This sequence joins TRBV2 and TRBJ2-7; D call uncertain. Between the trimmed V and J ends, which lost 1 base and 7 bases, there was a span of 11 bases. The CDR3 is 13 residues long. Germline V lookup: CDR1 SNHLY, CDR2 FYNNEI. CDR3 bases: TGTGCCAGCAGTGAAGGGGTGTTAGGTGAGCAGTACTTC. Protein product: CASSEGVLGEQYF.

This chain uses TRBV20-1 with TRBJ1-1; 9 nucleotides match TRBD1. The CDR3 is 15 residues long. The V gene end was trimmed by 0 bases and the J gene end by 4 bases; junction bases not matched to a gene: 6. The germline V gene encodes CDR1 DFQATT and CDR2 SNEGSKA (reference sequence). The CDR3 region is CSARDTGTGLTEAFF. The CDR3 DNA is TGCAGTGCTAGAGACACCGGGACAGGGCTCACTGAAGCTTTCTTT.

There are many counts of this clonotype. The V gene is TRBV4-1, the J gene TRBJ2-3; 7 nucleotides match TRBD1. Looked up from germline, CDR1 is MGHRA and CDR2 is YSYEKL. This CDR3 contains 17 residues. The ends lost 4 bases at V and 4 bases at J; junction bases unmatched: 14. The CDR3 region has the DNA TGCGCCAGCAGCCTATACCCGGGACAGCCTTCATCAGATACGCAGTATTTT. The encoded protein is CASSLYPGQPSSDTQYF.

This clonotype was seen repeatedly, ten times or more. The V and J genes are TRBV29-1 and TRBJ1-1; unclear D gene. CDR1 and CDR2 (germline): SQVTM, ANQGSEA. CDR3 length: 12 amino acids. V was pared by 6 bases and J by 1 base, with 9 bases between. In DNA, the CDR3 is TGCAGCGTCTCGACTGGGAACACTGAAGCTTTCTTT. This translates into CSVSTGNTEAFF.

This clonotype occurred many times. J is TRBJ2-7 and V is TRBV20-1, with 9 bases matching TRBD1. CDR1 and CDR2 from the germline V gene are DFQATT and SNEGSKA (reference sequence). V lost 5 bases to trimming and J lost 3 bases; unmatched junction nucleotides: 2. The length of the CDR3 is 12 residues. The CDR3 here is CSAPDRGYEQYF. The CDR3 DNA sequence: TGCAGTGCTCCGGACAGGGGCTACGAGCAGTACTTC.

This clonotype was seen ten or more times. V gene TRBV5-5 combines with J gene TRBJ1-1, with TRBD1 identical over 11 bases. Germline V gene lookup returns CDR1 SGHKS and CDR2 YYEKEE (reference sequence). V was clipped by 4 bases and J by 6 bases; unmatched bases: 8. This CDR3 is built from 15 residues. The CDR3 spells CASSRGQGAGAEAFF. CDR3 nucleotides: TGTGCCAGCAGCCGTGGACAGGGGGCAGGGGCTGAAGCTTTCTTT.

This clonotype was seen many times. The chain has TRBV20-1 and TRBJ2-5; 9 bases agree with TRBD2. Germline V gene data show CDR1 as DFQATT and CDR2 as SNEGSKA (reference sequence). CDR3 size: 14 residues. J was trimmed by 5 bases and V by 1 base; bases with no gene match: 5. This chain's CDR3 is CSARVAGAGETQYF. CDR3 DNA sequence: TGCAGTGCTAGAGTAGCGGGAGCGGGGGAGACCCAGTACTTC.

In this sample, this clonotype turned up many times. J is TRBJ2-1 and V is TRBV12-3 or TRBV12-4, with D hard to call. There are 13 residues in the CDR3. V lost 6 bases to trimming and J lost 6 bases, with 12 bases between them. CDR3 loop: CASSPSWANEQFF. The CDR3, as DNA: TGTGCCAGCAGCCCTTCTTGGGCCAATGAGCAGTTCTTC.

This clonotype was counted many times. The chain recombines TRBV12-3 or TRBV12-4 with TRBJ1-1, with D uncertain. V shed 6 bases and J shed 5 bases, with 10 bases lying between them. This CDR3 comprises 12 residues. CDR3 sequence: CASSLSETEAFF. The CDR3, as DNA: TGTGCCAGCAGCCTTTCAGAGACTGAAGCTTTCTTT.

This clonotype was seen ten or more times. The gene calls are TRBV27 and TRBJ2-7, with 14 nucleotides matching TRBD2. There are 16 residues in the CDR3. Germline CDR1 MNHEY, CDR2 SMNVEV (reference sequence). V was pared by 0 bases and J by 3 bases, with 1 base of the junction left unmatched. CDR3 in amino acids: CASSLSGTSGGYEQYF. The CDR3 DNA reads TGTGCCAGCAGTTTATCGGGGACTAGCGGGGGCTACGAGCAGTACTTC.

The chain combines TRBV9 with TRBJ1-3; D remains unclear. The V and J ends lost 0 bases and 5 bases respectively, with 9 bases between them. The CDR3 spans 14 residues. The germline V gene has CDR1 SGDLS and CDR2 YYNGEE. CDR3 in DNA: TGTGCCAGCAGCGTAGGTTCAAATAGAAACACCATATATTTT. It translates to CASSVGSNRNTIYF.